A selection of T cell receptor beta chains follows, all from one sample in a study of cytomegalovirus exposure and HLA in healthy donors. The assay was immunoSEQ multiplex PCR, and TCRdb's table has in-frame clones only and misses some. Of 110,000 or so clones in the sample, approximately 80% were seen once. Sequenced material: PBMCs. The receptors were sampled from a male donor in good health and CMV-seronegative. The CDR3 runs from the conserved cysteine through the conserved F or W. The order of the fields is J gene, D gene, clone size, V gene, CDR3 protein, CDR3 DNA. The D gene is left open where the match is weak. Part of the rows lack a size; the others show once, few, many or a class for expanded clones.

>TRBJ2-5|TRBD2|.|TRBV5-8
CASSLGLAGATVGETQYF
TGTGCCAGCAGCTTGGGACTAGCGGGAGCCACGGTGGGAGAGACCCAGTACTTC
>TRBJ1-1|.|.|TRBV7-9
CASSSPWGGNEAFF
TGTGCCAGCAGCTCACCGTGGGGGGGAAATGAAGCTTTCTTT
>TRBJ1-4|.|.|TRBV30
CAWRTQGFNEKLFF
TGTGCCTGGAGGACCCAGGGATTTAATGAAAAACTGTTTTTT
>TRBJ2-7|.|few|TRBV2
CASSENREPFYEQYF
TGTGCCAGCAGTGAAAACAGGGAGCCTTTCTACGAGCAGTACTTC
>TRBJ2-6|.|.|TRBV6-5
CASSYQGRGANVLTF
TGTGCCAGCAGTTACCAGGGGCGTGGGGCCAACGTCCTGACTTTC
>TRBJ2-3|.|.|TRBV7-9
CALGASGSPVDTQYF
TGTGCCTTGGGGGCTAGCGGATCACCAGTAGATACGCAGTATTTT
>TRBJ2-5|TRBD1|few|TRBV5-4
CASSFRQGVQETQYF
TGTGCCAGCAGCTTTCGACAGGGGGTACAAGAGACCCAGTACTTC
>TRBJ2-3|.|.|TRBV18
CASSPNLSDTQYF
TGTGCCAGCTCACCAAATCTGTCAGATACGCAGTATTTT
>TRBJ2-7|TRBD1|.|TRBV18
CASSPSGTGAVREYF
TGTGCCAGCTCACCTTCCGGGACAGGAGCCGTTAGGGAGTACTTC
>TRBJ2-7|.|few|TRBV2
CASRDSSYEQYF
TGTGCCAGCAGGGACAGCTCCTACGAGCAGTACTTC
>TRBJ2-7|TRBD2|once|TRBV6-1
CASGRGSGYEQYF
TGTGCCAGCGGGCGGGGGTCGGGCTACGAGCAGTACTTC
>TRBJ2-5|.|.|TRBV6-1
CASSSTRENGETQYF
TGTGCCAGCAGTAGCACTCGGGAGAATGGAGAGACCCAGTACTTC
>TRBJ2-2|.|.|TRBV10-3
CAISDSGRAGAGELFF
TGTGCCATCAGTGATTCGGGGAGGGCAGGGGCCGGGGAGCTGTTTTTT
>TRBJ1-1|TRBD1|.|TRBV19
CASSRGQLTEAFF
TGTGCCAGTAGTAGGGGACAGCTCACTGAAGCTTTCTTT
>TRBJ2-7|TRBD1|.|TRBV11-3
CASSFGQGNTYEQYF
TGTGCCAGCAGCTTTGGACAGGGTAACACCTACGAGCAGTACTTC
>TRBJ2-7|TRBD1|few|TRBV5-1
CASSAGQGITYEQYF
TGCGCCAGCAGCGCTGGACAGGGAATAACCTACGAGCAGTACTTC
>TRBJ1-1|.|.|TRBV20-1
CSAPADTEAFF
TGCAGTGCTCCCGCGGACACTGAAGCTTTCTTT
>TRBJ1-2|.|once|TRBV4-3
CASSQVWGSQGYGYTF
TGCGCCAGCAGCCAAGTTTGGGGTTCGCAGGGCTATGGCTACACCTTC
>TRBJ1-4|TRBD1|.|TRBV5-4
CASSGGQGLEKLFF
TGTGCCAGCAGCGGTGGACAGGGCTTAGAAAAACTGTTTTTT
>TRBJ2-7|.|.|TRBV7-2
CASSLGLRAGASYEQYF
TGTGCCAGCAGCTTAGGTCTCAGGGCCGGCGCCTCCTACGAGCAGTACTTC
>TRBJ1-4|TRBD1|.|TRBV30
CAWSRDRSATNEKLFF
TGTGCCTGGAGTAGGGACAGATCTGCAACTAATGAAAAACTGTTTTTT
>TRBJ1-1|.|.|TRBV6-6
CASRVTGTLTEAFF
TGTGCCAGCAGGGTTACAGGGACCCTCACTGAAGCTTTCTTT
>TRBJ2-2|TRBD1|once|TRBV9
CASKGTEYTGELFF
TGTGCCAGCAAGGGGACAGAATACACCGGGGAGCTGTTTTTT
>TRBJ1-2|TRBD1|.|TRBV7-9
CASSLGTGFGGYTF
TGTGCCAGCAGCTTAGGGACAGGGTTTGGTGGCTACACCTTC
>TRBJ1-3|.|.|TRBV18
CASSVRSLDSGNTIYF
TGTGCCAGCTCAGTTCGGTCCCTCGACTCTGGAAACACCATATATTTT
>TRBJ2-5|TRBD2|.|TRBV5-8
CASSLWLAGVKETQYF
TGTGCCAGCAGCTTGTGGCTAGCGGGAGTGAAAGAGACCCAGTACTTC
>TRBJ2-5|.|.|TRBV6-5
CASGVREETQYF
TGTGCCAGCGGGGTGAGGGAAGAGACCCAGTACTTC
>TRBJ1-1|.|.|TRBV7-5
CARSWAGGRVEAFF
TGTGCCAGAAGCTGGGCGGGGGGTAGGGTTGAAGCTTTCTTT
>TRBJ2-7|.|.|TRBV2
CASYSGTYEQYF
TGTGCCAGCTATAGCGGTACCTACGAGCAGTACTTC
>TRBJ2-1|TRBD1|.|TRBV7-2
CASSSPWGQGVVDEQFF
TGTGCCAGCAGCTCCCCGTGGGGACAGGGAGTCGTCGATGAGCAGTTCTTC
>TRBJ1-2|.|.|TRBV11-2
CASSRGGSGGADGYTF
TGTGCCAGCAGCCGGGGGGGGTCCGGGGGAGCAGATGGCTACACCTTC
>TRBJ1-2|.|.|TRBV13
CASSIQNNYGYTF
TGTGCCAGCAGCATTCAGAATAACTATGGCTACACCTTC
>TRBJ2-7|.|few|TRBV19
CASSIGHEQYF
TGTGCCAGTAGTATTGGACACGAACAGTACTTC
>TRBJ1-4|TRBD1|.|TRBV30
CAWTQGAGNEKLFF
TGTGCCTGGACCCAGGGGGCAGGGAATGAAAAACTGTTTTTT
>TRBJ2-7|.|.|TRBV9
CASSVTPTGSYEQYF
TGTGCCAGCAGCGTAACCCCCACAGGGTCCTACGAGCAGTACTTC
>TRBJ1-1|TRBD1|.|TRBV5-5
CASSFAQGPTEAFF
TGTGCCAGCAGCTTCGCACAGGGGCCTACTGAAGCTTTCTTT
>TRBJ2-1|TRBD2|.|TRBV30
CAWRGVAGANEQFF
TGTGCCTGGAGGGGGGTAGCGGGAGCCAATGAGCAGTTCTTC
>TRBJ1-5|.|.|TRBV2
CASREFYSNQPQHF
TGTGCCAGCAGAGAATTTTATAGCAATCAGCCCCAGCATTTT
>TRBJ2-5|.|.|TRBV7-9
CASSPRWETQYF
TGTGCCAGCAGCCCCAGGTGGGAGACCCAGTACTTC
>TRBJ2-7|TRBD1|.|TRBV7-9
CASTQGQGLAREQYF
TGTGCCAGCACCCAAGGACAGGGGCTCGCTCGAGAGCAGTACTTC
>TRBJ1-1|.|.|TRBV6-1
CAGNNREATEAFF
TGTGCCGGCAATAACAGGGAAGCGACTGAAGCTTTCTTT
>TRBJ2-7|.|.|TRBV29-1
CSVEWAGRGYYEQYF
TGCAGCGTGGAATGGGCGGGCAGGGGATACTACGAGCAGTACTTC
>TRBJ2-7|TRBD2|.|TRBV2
CASRWSTSGSSEQYF
TGTGCCAGCAGGTGGAGCACTAGCGGGAGCTCCGAGCAGTACTTC
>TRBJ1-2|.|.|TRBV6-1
CASSESRGLSYGYTF
TGTGCCAGCAGTGAATCGCGGGGCCTGTCCTATGGCTACACCTTC
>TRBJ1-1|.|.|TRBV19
CASRQVVVAEAFF
TGTGCCAGTAGGCAGGTGGTCGTCGCTGAAGCTTTCTTT
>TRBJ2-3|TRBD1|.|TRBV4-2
CASSTRDRRTDTQYF
TGTGCCAGCAGCACCCGGGACAGACGCACAGATACGCAGTATTTT